Only a few counts were recorded for the clone carrying this T cell receptor (beta chain). Its specificity is unknown. TCRdb redid the calling of the RT-PCR reads with MiXCR, one entry per CDR3 protein. In the table there are about 780,000 distinct CDR3 sequences, approximately 18% of which are singletons. The germline V and J ends were trimmed by 2 bases and 11 bases, with 15 bases remaining between them. The CDR3 has 13 amino acids. The data belong to a study of response to subunit inactivated influenza vaccine. General study findings and limits: Only a handful of new T cells, the authors suggested, are recruited with each seasonal influenza vaccination.

The clonotype comes from a man aged 50 or older who received an inactivated influenza vaccine. V usage is TRBV12-3 or TRBV12-4 and J usage is TRBJ1-2; maybe TRBD1 (5 bases). Sequenced here: PBMCs from blood, sampled 5 to 6 days after vaccination. The CDR3 is CASSLRGHNRYTF. CDR3 nucleotide sequence: TGTGCCAGCAGTTTACGAGGACACAACAGGTACACCTTC.